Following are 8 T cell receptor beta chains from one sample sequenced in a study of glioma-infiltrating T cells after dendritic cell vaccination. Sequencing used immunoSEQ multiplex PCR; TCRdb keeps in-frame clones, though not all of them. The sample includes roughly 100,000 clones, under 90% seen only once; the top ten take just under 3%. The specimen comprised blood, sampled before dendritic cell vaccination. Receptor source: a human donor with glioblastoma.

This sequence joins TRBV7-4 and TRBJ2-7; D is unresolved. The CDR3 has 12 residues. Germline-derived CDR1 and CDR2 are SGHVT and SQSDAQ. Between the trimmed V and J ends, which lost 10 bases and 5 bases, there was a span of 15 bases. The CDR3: CATRSQSHEQYF. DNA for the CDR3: TGTGCCACTCGTTCACAGTCCCACGAGCAGTACTTC. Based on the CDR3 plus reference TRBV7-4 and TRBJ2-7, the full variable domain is GAGVSQSPRYKVAKRGRDVALRCDSISGHVTLYWYRQTLGQGSEVLTYSQSDAQRDKSGRPSGRFSAERPERSVSTLKIQRTEQGDSAVYLCATRSQSHEQYFGPGTRLTVT.

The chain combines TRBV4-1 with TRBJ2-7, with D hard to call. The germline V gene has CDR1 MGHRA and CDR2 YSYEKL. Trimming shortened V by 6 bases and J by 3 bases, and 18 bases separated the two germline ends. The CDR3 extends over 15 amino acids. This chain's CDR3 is CASRSSLDGFYEQYF. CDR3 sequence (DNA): TGCGCCAGCAGATCAAGCCTTGACGGGTTCTACGAGCAGTACTTC.

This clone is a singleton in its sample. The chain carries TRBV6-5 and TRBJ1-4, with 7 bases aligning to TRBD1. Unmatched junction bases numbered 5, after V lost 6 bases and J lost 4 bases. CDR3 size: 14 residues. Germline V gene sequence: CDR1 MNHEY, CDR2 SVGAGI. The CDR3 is CASRLTGDNEKLFF. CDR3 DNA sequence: TGTGCCAGCAGACTCACAGGGGATAATGAAAAACTGTTTTTT.

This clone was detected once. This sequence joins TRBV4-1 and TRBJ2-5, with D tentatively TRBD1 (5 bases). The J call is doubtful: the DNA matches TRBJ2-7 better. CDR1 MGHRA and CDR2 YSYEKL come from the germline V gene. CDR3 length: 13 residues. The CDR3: CASSLRQSYEQYF. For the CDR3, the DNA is TGCGCCAGCAGCCTCCGACAGTCCTACGAGCAGTACTTC.

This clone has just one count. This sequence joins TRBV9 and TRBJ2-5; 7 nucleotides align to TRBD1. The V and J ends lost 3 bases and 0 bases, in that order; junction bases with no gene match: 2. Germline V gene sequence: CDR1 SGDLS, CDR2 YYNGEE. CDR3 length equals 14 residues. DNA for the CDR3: TGTGCCAGCAGCGCTACAGGGGACCAAGAGACCCAGTACTTC. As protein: CASSATGDQETQYF.

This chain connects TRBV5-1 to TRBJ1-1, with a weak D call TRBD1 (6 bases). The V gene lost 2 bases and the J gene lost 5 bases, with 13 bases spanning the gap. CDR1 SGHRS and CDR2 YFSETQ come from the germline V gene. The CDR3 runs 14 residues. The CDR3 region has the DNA TGCGCCAGCAGCTTAACAGGTCAGGGGACTGAAGCTTTCTTT. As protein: CASSLTGQGTEAFF.

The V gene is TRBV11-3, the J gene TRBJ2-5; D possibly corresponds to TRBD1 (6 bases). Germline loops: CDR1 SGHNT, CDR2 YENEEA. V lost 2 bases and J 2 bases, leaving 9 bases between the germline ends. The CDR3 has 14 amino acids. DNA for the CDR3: TGTGCCAGCAGCTTATTTCAGGGGCAAGAGACCCAGTACTTC. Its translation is CASSLFQGQETQYF.

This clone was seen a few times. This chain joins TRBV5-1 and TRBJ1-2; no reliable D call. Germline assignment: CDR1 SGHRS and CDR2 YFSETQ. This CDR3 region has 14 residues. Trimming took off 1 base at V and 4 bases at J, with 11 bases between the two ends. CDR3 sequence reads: CASSLSTDLYGYTF. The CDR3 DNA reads TGCGCCAGCAGCTTGAGTACAGATCTCTATGGCTACACCTTC.